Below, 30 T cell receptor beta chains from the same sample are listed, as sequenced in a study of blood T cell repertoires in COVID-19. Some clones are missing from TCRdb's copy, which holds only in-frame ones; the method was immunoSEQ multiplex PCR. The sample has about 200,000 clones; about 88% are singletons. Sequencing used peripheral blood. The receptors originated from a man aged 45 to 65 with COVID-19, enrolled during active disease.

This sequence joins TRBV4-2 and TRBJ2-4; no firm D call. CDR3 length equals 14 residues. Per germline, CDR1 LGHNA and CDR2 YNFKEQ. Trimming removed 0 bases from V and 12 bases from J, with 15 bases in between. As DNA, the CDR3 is TGTGCCAGCAGCCAAGATCTTCTTTACGGCGGTCAGTACTTC. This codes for CASSQDLLYGGQYF.

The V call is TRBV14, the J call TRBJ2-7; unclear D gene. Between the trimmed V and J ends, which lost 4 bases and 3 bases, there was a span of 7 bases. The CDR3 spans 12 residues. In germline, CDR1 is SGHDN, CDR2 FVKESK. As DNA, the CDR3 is TGTGCCAGCAGCCCGACTTTCTACGAGCAGTACTTC. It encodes CASSPTFYEQYF.

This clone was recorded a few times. The chain's CDR3 is CASSLGLEETQYF. CDR3 nucleotides: TGTGCCAGCAGCTTGGGACTAGAAGAGACCCAGTACTTC. The chain joins TRBV5-5 to TRBJ2-5; D possibly corresponds to TRBD2 (6 bases). With 0 bases removed from V and 3 bases from J, the gap between germline ends came to 6 bases. The CDR3 consists of 13 residues. CDR1 and CDR2 (germline): SGHKS, YYEKEE (reference sequence).

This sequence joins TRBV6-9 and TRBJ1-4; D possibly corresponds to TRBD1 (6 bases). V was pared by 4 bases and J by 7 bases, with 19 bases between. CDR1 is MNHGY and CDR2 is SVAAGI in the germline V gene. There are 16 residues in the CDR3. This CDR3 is CASSSGVRGLGEKLFF. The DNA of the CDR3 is TGTGCCAGCAGTTCAGGGGTTCGGGGACTAGGTGAAAAACTGTTTTTT.

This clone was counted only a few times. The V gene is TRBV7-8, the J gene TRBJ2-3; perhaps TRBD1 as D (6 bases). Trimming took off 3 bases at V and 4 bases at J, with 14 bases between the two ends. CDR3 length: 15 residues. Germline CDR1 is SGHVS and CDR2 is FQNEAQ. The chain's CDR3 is CASSLSGVGADTQYF. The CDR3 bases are TGTGCCAGCAGCTTGTCAGGGGTGGGGGCAGATACGCAGTATTTT.

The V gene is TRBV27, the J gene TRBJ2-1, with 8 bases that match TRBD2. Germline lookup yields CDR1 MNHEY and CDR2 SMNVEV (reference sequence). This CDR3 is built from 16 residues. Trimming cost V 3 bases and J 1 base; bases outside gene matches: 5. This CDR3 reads CASSFRAGASYNEQFF. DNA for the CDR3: TGTGCCAGCAGTTTCCGAGCGGGGGCGTCCTACAATGAGCAGTTCTTC.

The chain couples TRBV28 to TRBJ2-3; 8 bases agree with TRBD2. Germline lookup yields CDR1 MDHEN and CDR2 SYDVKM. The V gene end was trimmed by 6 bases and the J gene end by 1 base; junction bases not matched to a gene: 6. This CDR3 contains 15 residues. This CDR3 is CASRNSGDRTDTQYF. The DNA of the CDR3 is TGTGCCAGCAGAAATAGCGGGGACCGCACAGATACGCAGTATTTT.

The CDR3 reads CASGTENQPQHF. The CDR3 DNA reads TGTGCCAGCGGGACAGAGAATCAGCCCCAGCATTTT. J is TRBJ1-5 and V is TRBV2; the match to TRBD1 covers 7 bases. With V trimmed by 8 bases and J by 4 bases, 2 bases remained unmatched. The CDR3 contains 12 residues. The germline V gene has CDR1 SNHLY and CDR2 FYNNEI.

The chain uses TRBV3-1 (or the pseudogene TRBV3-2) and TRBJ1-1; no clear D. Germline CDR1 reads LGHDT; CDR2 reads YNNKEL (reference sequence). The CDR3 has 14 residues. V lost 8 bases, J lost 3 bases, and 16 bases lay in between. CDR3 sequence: CASGSAGGYTEAFF. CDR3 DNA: TGTGCCAGCGGATCAGCGGGAGGGTACACTGAAGCTTTCTTT.

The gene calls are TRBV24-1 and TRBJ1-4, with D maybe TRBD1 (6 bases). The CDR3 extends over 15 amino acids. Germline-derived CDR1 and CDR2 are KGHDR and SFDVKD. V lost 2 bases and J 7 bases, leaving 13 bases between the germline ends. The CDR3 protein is CATSDSQGPGEKLFF. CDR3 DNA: TGTGCCACCAGTGATTCACAGGGTCCGGGTGAAAAACTGTTTTTT.

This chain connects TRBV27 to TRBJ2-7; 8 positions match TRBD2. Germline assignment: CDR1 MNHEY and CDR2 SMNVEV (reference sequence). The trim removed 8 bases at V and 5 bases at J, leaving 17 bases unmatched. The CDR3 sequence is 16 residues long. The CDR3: CASFGSRGGLFDEQYF. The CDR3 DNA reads TGTGCCAGCTTTGGGTCCCGGGGGGGGCTTTTCGACGAGCAGTACTTC.

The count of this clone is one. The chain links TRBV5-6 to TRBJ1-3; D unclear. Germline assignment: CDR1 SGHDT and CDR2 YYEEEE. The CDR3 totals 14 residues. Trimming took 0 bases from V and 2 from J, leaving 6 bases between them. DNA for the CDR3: TGTGCCAGCAGCTTGGTTCAGGCTGGAAACACCATATATTTT. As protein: CASSLVQAGNTIYF.

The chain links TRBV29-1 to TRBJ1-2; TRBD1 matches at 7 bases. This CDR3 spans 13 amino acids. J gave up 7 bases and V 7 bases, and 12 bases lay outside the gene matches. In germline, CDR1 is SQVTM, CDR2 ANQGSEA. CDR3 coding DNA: TGCAGCGCCCGGGACAGACAAAGTCGTGGCTACACCTTC. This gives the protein CSARDRQSRGYTF. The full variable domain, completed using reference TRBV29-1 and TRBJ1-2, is SAVISQKPSRDICQRGTSLTIQCQVDSQVTMMFWYRQQPGQSLTLIATANQGSEATYESGFVIDKFPISRPNLTFSTLTVSNMSPEDSSIYLCSARDRQSRGYTFGSGTRLTVV.

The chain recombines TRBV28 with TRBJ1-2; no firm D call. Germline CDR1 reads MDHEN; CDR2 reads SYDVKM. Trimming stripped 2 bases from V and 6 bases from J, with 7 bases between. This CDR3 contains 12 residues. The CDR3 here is CASSLLDHGYTF. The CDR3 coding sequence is TGTGCCAGCAGTTTACTAGATCATGGCTACACCTTC.

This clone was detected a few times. The CDR3 is CASSDIQTSTEAFF. In DNA, the CDR3 is TGTGCCAGCAGTGACATACAGACGTCCACTGAAGCTTTCTTT. The genes are TRBV25-1 and TRBJ1-1, with D unclear. CDR3 length equals 14 residues. V was shortened by 3 bases and J by 4 bases, with 12 bases between the two germline ends. Germline CDR1 is MGHDK and CDR2 is SYGVNS.

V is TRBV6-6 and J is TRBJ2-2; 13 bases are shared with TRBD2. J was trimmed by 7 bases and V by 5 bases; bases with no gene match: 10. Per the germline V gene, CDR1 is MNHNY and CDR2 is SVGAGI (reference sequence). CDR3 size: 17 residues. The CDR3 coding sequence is TGTGCCAGCAGTCAAAAACTAGCGGGAGGGCTGGTCGGGGAGCTGTTTTTT. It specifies CASSQKLAGGLVGELFF.

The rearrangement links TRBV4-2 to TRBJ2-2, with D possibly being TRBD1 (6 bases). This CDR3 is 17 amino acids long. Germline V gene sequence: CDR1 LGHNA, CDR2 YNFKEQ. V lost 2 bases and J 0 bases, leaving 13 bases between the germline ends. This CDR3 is CASSQTERTANTGELFF. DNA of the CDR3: TGTGCCAGCAGCCAAACAGAAAGGACAGCGAACACCGGGGAGCTGTTTTTT.

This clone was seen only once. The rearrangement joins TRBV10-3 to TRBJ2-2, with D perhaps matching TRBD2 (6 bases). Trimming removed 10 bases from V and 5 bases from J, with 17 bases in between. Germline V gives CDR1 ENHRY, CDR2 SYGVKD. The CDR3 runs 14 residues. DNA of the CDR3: TGTGCCACCCAACCCCTGGGAGGAACCGGGGAGCTGTTTTTT. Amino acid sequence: CATQPLGGTGELFF.

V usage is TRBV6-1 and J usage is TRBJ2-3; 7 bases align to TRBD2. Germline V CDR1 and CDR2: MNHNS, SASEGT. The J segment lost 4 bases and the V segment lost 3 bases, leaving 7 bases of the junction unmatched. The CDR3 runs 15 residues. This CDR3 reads CASSEVGGLADTQYF. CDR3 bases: TGTGCCAGCAGTGAGGTGGGAGGGCTCGCAGATACGCAGTATTTT.

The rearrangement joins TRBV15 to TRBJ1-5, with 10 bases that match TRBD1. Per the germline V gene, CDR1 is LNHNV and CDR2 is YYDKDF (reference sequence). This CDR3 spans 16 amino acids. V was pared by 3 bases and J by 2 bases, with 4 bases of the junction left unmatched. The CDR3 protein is CATSRGTGAGNQPQHF. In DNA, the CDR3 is TGTGCCACCAGCAGGGGGACAGGGGCCGGCAATCAGCCCCAGCATTTT. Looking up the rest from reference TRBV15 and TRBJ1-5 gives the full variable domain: DAMVIQNPRYQVTQFGKPVTLSCSQTLNHNVMYWYQQKSSQAPKLLFHYYDKDFNNEADTPDNFQSRRPNTSFCFLDIRSPGLGDTAMYLCATSRGTGAGNQPQHFGDGTRLSIL.

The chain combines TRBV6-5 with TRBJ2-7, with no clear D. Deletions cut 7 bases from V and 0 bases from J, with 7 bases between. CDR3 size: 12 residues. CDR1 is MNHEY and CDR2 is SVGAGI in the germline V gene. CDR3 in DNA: TGTGCCAGCAATCTATACTCCTACGAGCAGTACTTC. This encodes CASNLYSYEQYF.

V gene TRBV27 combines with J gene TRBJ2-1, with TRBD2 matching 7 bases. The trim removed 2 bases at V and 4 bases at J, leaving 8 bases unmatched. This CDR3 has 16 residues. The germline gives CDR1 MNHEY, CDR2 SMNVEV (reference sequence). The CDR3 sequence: CASSLQGLGRYNEQFF. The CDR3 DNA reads TGTGCCAGCAGTTTACAAGGACTAGGACGGTACAATGAGCAGTTCTTC.

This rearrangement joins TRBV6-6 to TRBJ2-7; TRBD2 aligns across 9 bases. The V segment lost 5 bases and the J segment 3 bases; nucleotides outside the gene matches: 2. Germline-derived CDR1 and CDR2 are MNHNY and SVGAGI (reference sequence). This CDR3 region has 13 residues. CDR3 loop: CASSLTSGYEQYF. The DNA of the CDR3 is TGTGCCAGCAGTCTGACTAGCGGCTACGAGCAGTACTTC.

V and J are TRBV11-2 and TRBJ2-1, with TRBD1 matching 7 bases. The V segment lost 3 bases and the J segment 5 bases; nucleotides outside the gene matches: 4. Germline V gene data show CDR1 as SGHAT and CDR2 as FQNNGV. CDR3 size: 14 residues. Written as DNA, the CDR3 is TGTGCCAGCAGCTTCGGACAGGCCGACAATGAGCAGTTCTTC. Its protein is CASSFGQADNEQFF.

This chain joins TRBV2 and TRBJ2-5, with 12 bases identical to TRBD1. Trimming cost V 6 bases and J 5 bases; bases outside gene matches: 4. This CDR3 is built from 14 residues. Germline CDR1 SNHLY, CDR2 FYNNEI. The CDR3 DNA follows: TGTGCCAGCAGAGCGGGACAGGGGGCTGAGACCCAGTACTTC. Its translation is CASRAGQGAETQYF.

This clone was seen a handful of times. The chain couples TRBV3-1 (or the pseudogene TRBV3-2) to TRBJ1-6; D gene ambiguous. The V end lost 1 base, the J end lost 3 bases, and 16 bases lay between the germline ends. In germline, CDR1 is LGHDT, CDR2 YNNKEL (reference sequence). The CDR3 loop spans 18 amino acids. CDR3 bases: TGTGCCAGCAGCCAAGGCCCCTTTCGCGGTAACTATAATTCACCCCTCCACTTT. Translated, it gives CASSQGPFRGNYNSPLHF.

In DNA, the CDR3 is TGTGCCAGCAGCTTAGGACCGACAGGGGGAGACTATGGCTACACCTTC. Its protein product is CASSLGPTGGDYGYTF. The chain links TRBV11-2 to TRBJ1-2; TRBD1 matches at 9 bases. The length of the CDR3 is 16 residues. V was clipped by 1 base and J by 3 bases; unmatched bases: 6. Per the germline V gene, CDR1 is SGHAT and CDR2 is FQNNGV.

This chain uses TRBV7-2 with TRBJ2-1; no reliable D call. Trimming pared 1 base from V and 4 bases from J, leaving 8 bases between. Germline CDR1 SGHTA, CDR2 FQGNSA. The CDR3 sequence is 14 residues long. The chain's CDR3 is CASSLGLEYNEQFF. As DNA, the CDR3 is TGTGCCAGCAGCTTAGGTCTTGAGTACAATGAGCAGTTCTTC.

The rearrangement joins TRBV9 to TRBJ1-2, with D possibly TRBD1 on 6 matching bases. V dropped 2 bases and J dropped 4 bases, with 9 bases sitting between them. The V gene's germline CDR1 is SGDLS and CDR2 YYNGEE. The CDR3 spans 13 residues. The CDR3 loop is CASSVRGSYGYTF. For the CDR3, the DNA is TGTGCCAGCAGCGTCAGGGGCTCCTATGGCTACACCTTC.

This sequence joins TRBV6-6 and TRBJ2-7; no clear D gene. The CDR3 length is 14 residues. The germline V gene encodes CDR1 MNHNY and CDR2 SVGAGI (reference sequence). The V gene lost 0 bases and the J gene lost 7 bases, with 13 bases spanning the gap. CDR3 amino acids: CASSYSRLREEQYF. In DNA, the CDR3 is TGTGCCAGCAGTTACTCGCGGCTTCGAGAGGAGCAGTACTTC.